This paragraph covers one T cell receptor (beta chain) sequence. This CDR3 is built from 15 residues. CDR1 is SGHRS and CDR2 is YFSETQ in the germline V gene. Trimming cost V 3 bases and J 5 bases, with 14 bases left between them. In the study's own analysis: Estimates of nucleated cell counts were drawn from the amplification of reference gene primers. Assay used: immunoSEQ multiplex PCR; TCRdb lists only in-frame clones, some missing. V and J calls and clone size are as listed in that table; D and trimming were resolved from the DNA. The repertoire has around 80,000 clones, approximately 80% of them found once; the top ten carry around 12%. The data were obtained in a study of blood T cell repertoires in COVID-19.

This rearrangement joins TRBV5-1 to TRBJ2-2; D possibly corresponds to TRBD2 (5 bases). Sequences were obtained from peripheral blood. This sequence was found in a human donor in a cohort sampled during active COVID-19. The DNA of the CDR3 is TGCGCCAGCAGCTGGTTGGTAGCGACGACCGGGGAGCTGTTTTTT. Residues: CASSWLVATTGELFF.